The 5 T cell receptor beta chains below were found in one sample sequenced in a study of T cells in tuberculosis. Assay used: immunoSEQ multiplex PCR; TCRdb lists only in-frame clones, some missing. The sample yields some 23,000 clones, around 90% seen once. The specimen sequenced was PBMCs. All receptors derive from a donor aged 10 to 29 with latent tuberculosis or without tuberculosis infection. Some clones in this sample may be carry-over from other donors' samples.

This chain joins TRBV13 and TRBJ1-1, with no clear D. The germline V gene encodes CDR1 PRHDT and CDR2 FYEKMQ (reference sequence). The CDR3 sequence is 14 residues long. The germline V and J ends were trimmed by 3 bases and 0 bases, with 8 bases remaining between them. Here the CDR3 reads CASSFREMNTEAFF. CDR3 nucleotide sequence: TGTGCCAGCAGCTTCCGGGAGATGAACACTGAAGCTTTCTTT.

The CDR3 loop is CASRAGGGSLEQYF. The DNA for the CDR3 is TGCGCCAGCAGAGCGGGAGGCGGATCACTCGAGCAGTACTTC. The rearrangement joins TRBV10-2 to TRBJ2-7; TRBD2 agrees at 9 bases. The CDR3 has 14 residues. Per the germline V gene, CDR1 is WSHSY and CDR2 is SAAADI. V shed 6 bases, J shed 6 bases, and the junction held 9 bases outside the gene matches.

This clone was picked up one time. The J gene is TRBJ2-7, the V gene TRBV11-2; 11 bases agree with TRBD2. Per germline, CDR1 SGHAT and CDR2 FQNNGV. The CDR3 is 17 amino acids. V lost 5 bases and J lost 2; bases outside the gene matches: 11. The CDR3 DNA sequence: TGTGCCAGCAGCCCCACGTCAGTAGCGGGAGGGCCCTACGAGCAGTACTTC. This gives the protein CASSPTSVAGGPYEQYF.

This chain joins TRBV7-2 and TRBJ2-7, with a weak D call TRBD1 (5 bases). Per germline, CDR1 SGHTA and CDR2 FQGNSA. This CDR3 contains 14 residues. Trimming took off 2 bases at V and 1 base at J, with 9 bases between the two ends. CDR3 amino acids: CASSLQGPSYEQYF. CDR3 coding DNA: TGTGCCAGCAGCTTACAGGGCCCTTCCTACGAGCAGTACTTC. Drawing the rest from reference TRBV7-2 and TRBJ2-7, the complete variable domain is GAGVSQSPSNKVTEKGKDVELRCDPISGHTALYWYRQSLGQGLEFLIYFQGNSAPDKSGLPSDRFSAERTGGSVSTLTIQRTQQEDSAVYLCASSLQGPSYEQYFGPGTRLTVT.

The DNA of the CDR3 is TGTGCCAGTTCCATCCCCCCCGGGACAGGGGTCCCCCCTGGAAACACCATATATTTT. Residues: CASSIPPGTGVPPGNTIYF. This sequence joins TRBV19 and TRBJ1-3; 10 bases match TRBD1. The CDR3 runs 19 residues. J lost 2 bases, V lost 8 bases, and 18 bases had no gene match. Per germline, CDR1 LNHDA and CDR2 SQIVND (reference sequence).